This TCR beta chain was observed in a study of blood T cell repertoires in COVID-19. Study details: The United States, Italy and Spain supplied acute and convalescent COVID-19 samples. T cells, B-cell-depleted T cells, or PBMCs supplied cDNA or gDNA.

As originally analysed: Amplifying reference gene primers gave estimates of nucleated cell counts. Sequencing was performed with immunoSEQ multiplex PCR; in TCRdb, only in-frame clones are kept and a portion is missing. V and J calls and clone size are those listed in that table; D and trimming were worked out from the DNA. The table lists over 130,000 clones, around 83% of them singletons. In Seattle, patients joined the study during active infection and were tracked longitudinally. Germline V gene sequence: CDR1 SNHLY, CDR2 FYNNEI. The length of the CDR3 is 13 residues. V lost 4 bases to trimming and J lost 0 bases, with 6 bases between them.

The sequenced material came from peripheral blood. The sequence derives from a man aged 30 to 45 with COVID-19, enrolled during active disease. The rearrangement joins TRBV2 to TRBJ1-1, with no clear D. The CDR3 DNA follows: TGTGCCAGCAGTGCGGGTATGAACACTGAAGCTTTCTTT. The encoded protein is CASSAGMNTEAFF.